The 32 T cell receptor beta chains in this list originate from one sample, sequenced in a study of blood T cells in healthy people across ages. The authors ran a second PCR of roughly 6 to 11 cycles using a sample-barcoded 5' primer and a J-beta primer mix. MiXCR was run by TCRdb on the 5' RACE reads, yielding one entry per CDR3 protein. This sample has 1,500,000 or so distinct CDR3 sequences, with roughly 43% found just once. Sequenced input: blood. All receptors come from a woman in her late teens or twenties in good health.

In this sample, this clonotype turned up a few times. This rearrangement joins TRBV24-1 to TRBJ2-5; TRBD1 matches 8 bases. Losses at the gene ends were 3 bases for V and 6 bases for J; bases not matched to a gene: 8. Germline loops: CDR1 KGHDR, CDR2 SFDVKD. The CDR3 covers 15 residues. The CDR3 protein is CATSDAGTGSQTQYF. Written as DNA, the CDR3 is TGTGCCACCAGTGATGCCGGGACAGGATCGCAGACCCAGTACTTC.

This clonotype appeared a few times. The chain recombines TRBV29-1 with TRBJ2-4, with TRBD2 matching 8 bases. The J call may be mistaken, given a closer DNA end match to TRBJ2-7. The CDR3 has 13 amino acids. Per the germline V gene, CDR1 is SQVTM and CDR2 is ANQGSEA. CDR3 DNA sequence: TGCAGCGTTGACTACGGGACTAGAGACGAGCAGTACTTC. Its translation: CSVDYGTRDEQYF.

This clonotype was detected only a few times. The rearrangement links TRBV29-1 to TRBJ2-1, with 11 bases that match TRBD2. Losses at the gene ends were 3 bases for V and 5 bases for J; bases not matched to a gene: 6. Germline CDR1 is SQVTM and CDR2 is ANQGSEA. This CDR3 is 15 amino acids long. For the CDR3, the DNA is TGCAGCGTTGACGGGGCTAGCGGGAGGAACAATGAGCAGTTCTTC. Translation: CSVDGASGRNNEQFF.

This clonotype came up a few times. This chain connects TRBV6-5 to TRBJ2-1, with TRBD2 identical over 7 bases. Germline V CDR1 and CDR2: MNHEY, SVGAGI. This CDR3 is 13 amino acids long. Trimming removed 6 bases from V and 6 bases from J; junction bases left unmatched: 5. The CDR3 region has the DNA TGTGCCAGCAGGAGGGCTAGCGGCAATGAGCAGTTCTTC. It yields the protein CASRRASGNEQFF.

The CDR3 loop is CASSDTGGHTEAFF. The CDR3 DNA sequence: TGCGCCAGCAGCGATACAGGGGGTCATACTGAAGCTTTCTTT. The chain couples TRBV5-1 to TRBJ1-1, with 8 bases lining up with TRBD1. CDR3 length: 14 residues. CDR1 SGHRS and CDR2 YFSETQ come from the germline V gene. After removal of 4 bases from V and 5 bases from J, the junction contained 7 bases not matched to a gene.

The J gene is TRBJ2-1, the V gene TRBV9, with 11 bases that match TRBD1. The CDR3 totals 15 residues. The germline CDR1 and CDR2 sequences are SGDLS and YYNGEE. J gave up 7 bases and V 3 bases, and 6 bases lay outside the gene matches. CDR3 in DNA: TGTGCCAGCAGCGACCGGGACAGGGGGTGGAATGAGCAGTTCTTC. Translated, it gives CASSDRDRGWNEQFF.

In its sample, this clonotype was seen many times. The chain combines TRBV4-3 with TRBJ2-3; weak D call: TRBD2 (5 bases). Germline CDR1 is LGHNA and CDR2 is YSLEER. The CDR3 has 16 amino acids. Trimming stripped 1 base from V and 1 base from J, with 12 bases between. The CDR3 region has the DNA TGCGCCAGCAGCCAAGCCTATGGTAGCGGCACAGATACGCAGTATTTT. Translating it yields CASSQAYGSGTDTQYF.

This clonotype was seen more than once but under ten times. V usage is TRBV7-2 and J usage is TRBJ2-7; TRBD1 matches 11 bases. V trimming: 0 bases; J trimming: 4 bases; junction bases outside the gene matches: 5. The germline gives CDR1 SGHTA, CDR2 FQGNSA. CDR3 length: 16 residues. CDR3 DNA sequence: TGTGCCAGCAGCTTAGCTGGGACAGGGGGACAGTACGAGCAGTACTTC. Its protein product is CASSLAGTGGQYEQYF.

The gene calls are TRBV7-9 and TRBJ1-1, with TRBD1 matching over 7 bases. CDR1 is SEHNR, CDR2 FQNEAQ, per germline (reference sequence). V was pared by 6 bases and J by 5 bases, with 12 bases of the junction left unmatched. The CDR3 contains 15 residues. The DNA for the CDR3 is TGTGCCAGCAGTAGAGCGGGGGGCAGGGGGACTGAAGCTTTCTTT. The encoded protein is CASSRAGGRGTEAFF.

J is TRBJ2-7 and V is TRBV12-3 or TRBV12-4, with TRBD2 matching 7 bases. J was trimmed by 4 bases and V by 5 bases; bases with no gene match: 8. This CDR3 comprises 14 residues. The CDR3 loop reads CASSAQLARYEQYF. Written as DNA, the CDR3 is TGTGCCAGCAGTGCACAACTAGCGAGATACGAGCAGTACTTC.

The V call is TRBV27, the J call TRBJ2-7; a weak D match, TRBD2 (6 bases). V was trimmed by 7 bases and J by 4 bases, leaving 8 bases between them. This CDR3 contains 11 residues. Germline V lookup: CDR1 MNHEY, CDR2 SMNVEV (reference sequence). CDR3 sequence reads: CASNGGYEQYF. For the CDR3, the DNA is TGTGCCAGCAACGGGGGTTACGAGCAGTACTTC.

This clonotype was found a few times. This chain connects TRBV15 to TRBJ2-1, with 13 bases matching TRBD2. TRBJ2-7 explains the end of the DNA better; the J call may be wrong. This CDR3 contains 15 residues. CDR1 is LNHNV, CDR2 YYDKDF, per germline (reference sequence). CDR3 region: CATSRARTSGSEQYF. Here the CDR3 DNA reads TGTGCCACCAGCAGAGCTAGGACTAGCGGGAGCGAGCAGTACTTC.

J is TRBJ2-7 and V is TRBV12-3 or TRBV12-4; no clear D gene. This CDR3 is 12 amino acids long. Trimming took 1 base from V and 6 from J, leaving 7 bases between them. The CDR3 region is CASSLGWSEQYF. The CDR3 nucleotides are TGTGCCAGCAGTTTAGGATGGAGCGAGCAGTACTTC.

The rearrangement joins TRBV14 to TRBJ2-3; D possibly corresponds to TRBD1 (6 bases). V shed 3 bases and J shed 7 bases, with 17 bases lying between them. The germline CDR1 and CDR2 sequences are SGHDN and FVKESK. The CDR3 extends over 15 amino acids. CDR3 protein: CASSQGQGRSYTQYF. CDR3 in DNA: TGTGCCAGCAGCCAGGGGCAGGGGAGATCCTATACGCAGTATTTT.

This clonotype was counted only a few times. The rearrangement links TRBV25-1 to TRBJ2-3; TRBD2 aligns across 16 bases. With 4 bases clipped from V and 1 base from J, the junction kept 8 bases outside the gene matches. CDR3 length equals 19 residues. CDR1 and CDR2 (germline): MGHDK, SYGVNS. The CDR3 bases are TGTGCCAGCAGTGGACCGGGACTAGCGGGGGGGACTGGCACAGATACGCAGTATTTT. Amino acid sequence: CASSGPGLAGGTGTDTQYF. The full variable domain, completed using reference TRBV25-1 and TRBJ2-3, is EADIYQTPRYLVIGTGKKITLECSQTMGHDKMYWYQQDPGMELHLIHYSYGVNSTEKGDLSSESTVSRIRTEHFPLTLESARPSHTSQYLCASSGPGLAGGTGTDTQYFGPGTRLTVL.

This clonotype turned up a few times. The V call is TRBV12-3 or TRBV12-4, the J call TRBJ1-2; 8 bases line up with TRBD1. This CDR3 comprises 15 residues. Unmatched junction bases numbered 8, after V lost 6 bases and J lost 2 bases. For the CDR3, the DNA is TGTGCCAGCAGGGACCGGACAGGGACGAACTATGGCTACACCTTC. It codes for CASRDRTGTNYGYTF.

The chain employs TRBV7-2 and TRBJ2-1, with D unresolved. Between the trimmed V and J ends, which lost 6 bases and 0 bases, there was a span of 12 bases. Germline V gene sequence: CDR1 SGHTA, CDR2 FQGNSA. The CDR3 is made up of 15 amino acids. For the CDR3, the DNA is TGTGCCAGCAGGATGGAAGCTAGCTCCTACAATGAGCAGTTCTTC. As protein: CASRMEASSYNEQFF.

This clonotype is a singleton in its sample. The rearrangement joins TRBV27 to TRBJ1-2; no reliable D call. Trimming removed 2 bases from V and 3 bases from J, with 19 bases in between. The CDR3 is 17 amino acids. Germline CDR1 is MNHEY and CDR2 is SMNVEV (reference sequence). The DNA of the CDR3 is TGTGCCAGCAGTTTACGCGTCTCGGAGCTGGGGTACTATGGCTACACCTTC. Amino acid sequence: CASSLRVSELGYYGYTF.

This clonotype was seen a single time. V usage is TRBV6-5 and J usage is TRBJ2-3, with D uncertain. The CDR3 spans 15 residues. Trimming pared 5 bases from V and 2 bases from J, leaving 14 bases between. From germline, CDR1 is MNHEY and CDR2 SVGAGI. The chain's CDR3 is CASSHNRAYTDTQYF. CDR3 sequence (DNA): TGTGCCAGCAGTCACAACCGGGCTTACACAGATACGCAGTATTTT.

This chain joins TRBV10-3 and TRBJ2-7; 8 positions match TRBD1. Trimming removed 6 bases from V and 1 base from J; junction bases left unmatched: 8. CDR3 size: 15 residues. Germline V gene data show CDR1 as ENHRY and CDR2 as SYGVKD. For the CDR3, the DNA is TGTGCCATCAGCCAGGGGGCAAGGAGGTCCTACGAGCAGTACTTC. Translation: CAISQGARRSYEQYF.

This chain uses TRBV12-3 or TRBV12-4 with TRBJ2-7; no firm D call. Trimming took 3 bases from V and 7 from J, leaving 13 bases between them. The CDR3 is made up of 13 amino acids. CDR3 nucleotides: TGTGCCAGCAGTTTTCGATCCCTCAATGAGCAGTACTTC. Protein sequence: CASSFRSLNEQYF.

This clonotype was seen a handful of times. The gene calls are TRBV20-1 and TRBJ1-5; D might be TRBD1 (6 bases). Germline V gene lookup returns CDR1 DFQATT and CDR2 SNEGSKA (reference sequence). This CDR3 has 15 amino acids. V dropped 6 bases and J dropped 6 bases, with 21 bases sitting between them. The CDR3 DNA reads TGCAGTGCCCAAGGGGGAGACATCTTAGGTCAGCCCCAGCATTTT. This codes for CSAQGGDILGQPQHF.

V and J are TRBV29-1 and TRBJ1-2; D is perhaps TRBD1 (6 bases). There are 11 residues in the CDR3. Germline V lookup: CDR1 SQVTM, CDR2 ANQGSEA. V lost 8 bases to trimming and J lost 8 bases, with 15 bases between them. The CDR3 nucleotides are TGCAGCACGACGTCAGGGGACGGCTACACCTTC. Amino acid sequence: CSTTSGDGYTF.

This clonotype has just a few counts. This chain connects TRBV12-3 or TRBV12-4 to TRBJ1-2, with 7 bases lining up with TRBD1. With 7 bases clipped from V and 5 bases from J, the junction kept 7 bases outside the gene matches. This CDR3 contains 13 residues. Here the CDR3 DNA reads TGTGCCAGCACCCAGGGACAGCCATATGGCTACACCTTC. This codes for CASTQGQPYGYTF.

This clonotype was counted between two and nine times. The gene calls are TRBV25-1 and TRBJ1-2, with 9 bases aligning to TRBD1. Germline-derived CDR1 and CDR2 are MGHDK and SYGVNS. This CDR3 region has 14 residues. The V gene end was trimmed by 4 bases and the J gene end by 4 bases; junction bases not matched to a gene: 4. The CDR3 spells CASSGQGVRYGYTF. The CDR3 nucleotides are TGTGCCAGCAGTGGACAGGGGGTGCGCTATGGCTACACCTTC.

Comment on this clonotype: The junction departs from germline at one end; a sequencing error may be responsible. V is TRBV4-1 and J is TRBJ2-2, with TRBD2 matching over 8 bases. The CDR3 runs 17 residues. CDR1 MGHRA and CDR2 YSYEKL come from the germline V gene. The chain's CDR3 is CASSFRPGGPNTEELFF. In DNA, the CDR3 is TGCGCCAGCAGCTTTCGACCGGGGGGGCCGAACACCGAGGAGCTGTTTTTT.

The chain couples TRBV29-1 to TRBJ2-3; possibly TRBD1 for D (6 bases). The V end was cut by 4 bases, the J end by 2 bases, with 10 bases between. Germline-derived CDR1 and CDR2 are SQVTM and ANQGSEA. This CDR3 is built from 13 residues. The CDR3 reads CSVAGAYTDTQYF. CDR3 sequence (DNA): TGCAGCGTTGCAGGGGCTTACACAGATACGCAGTATTTT.

This chain connects TRBV4-3 to TRBJ2-3, with TRBD2 identical over 8 bases. After removal of 1 base from V and 4 bases from J, the junction contained 10 bases not matched to a gene. The CDR3 consists of 17 residues. CDR1 and CDR2 (germline): LGHNA, YSLEER. The CDR3 sequence is CASSQVPQSGSADTQYF. The CDR3 DNA is TGCGCCAGCAGCCAAGTTCCCCAGAGCGGGAGTGCAGATACGCAGTATTTT.

In the case of this clonotype: With a much larger clone just one base away, this may be a read error. This chain uses TRBV29-1 with TRBJ2-1; 10 bases match TRBD2. The CDR3 sequence is 13 residues long. Per the germline V gene, CDR1 is SQVTM and CDR2 is ANQGSEA. After removal of 4 bases from V and 10 bases from J, the junction contained 7 bases not matched to a gene. The CDR3 nucleotides read TGCAGCGTTGGTACGGGACTAGCGAGCGAGCAGTTCTTC. This sequence encodes CSVGTGLASEQFF.

In its sample, this clonotype was seen a few times. The rearrangement links TRBV6-2 or TRBV6-3 to TRBJ2-7; D is unresolved. From germline, CDR1 is MNHEY and CDR2 SVGEGT. V was shortened by 5 bases and J by 3 bases, with 11 bases between the two germline ends. This CDR3 is built from 13 residues. The CDR3: CASSQSGGYEQYF. CDR3 nucleotide sequence: TGTGCCAGCAGTCAGTCAGGCGGCTACGAGCAGTACTTC.

The chain links TRBV18 to TRBJ2-7; D uncertain. TRBJ2-5 explains the end of the DNA better; the J call may be wrong. Germline V gives CDR1 KGHSH, CDR2 LQKENI. The length of the CDR3 is 14 residues. CDR3 sequence reads: CASSPVGVGETQYF. In DNA, the CDR3 is TGTGCCAGCTCACCCGTTGGGGTTGGCGAGACCCAGTACTTC.

The chain couples TRBV11-2 to TRBJ1-2; D uncertain. The CDR3 is made up of 14 amino acids. Germline V gene sequence: CDR1 SGHAT, CDR2 FQNNGV. V was pared by 5 bases and J by 2 bases, with 12 bases between. This CDR3 is CASSTWTDNYGYTF. The CDR3 nucleotides are TGTGCCAGCAGCACCTGGACGGACAACTATGGCTACACCTTC.